The present TCR beta chain was sequenced within a study of tumor-infiltrating lymphocytes in oesophageal squamous cell carcinoma. TCRdb fed the PCR reads into MiXCR, producing one record per CDR3 protein. Among under 20,000 distinct CDR3 sequences, around 40% were seen once, and the ten largest hold roughly 6.4%. The CDR3 extends over 15 amino acids. Germline values: CDR1 ENHRY, CDR2 SYGVKD. Material for sequencing was blood. The chain has TRBV10-3 and TRBJ2-7; D may be TRBD2 (6 bases). The DNA end is a closer match to TRBJ2-1, so the J assignment may be wrong. This receptor was taken from a male donor with esophageal squamous cell carcinoma. CDR3 protein: CAISDFAGTYNEQFF. For the CDR3, the DNA is TGTGCCATCAGTGATTTCGCGGGAACTTACAATGAGCAGTTCTTC.